Sequencing of this T cell receptor (beta chain) was carried out in a study of shared clonotypes between healthy human individuals (dated by TCRdb to 2020 to 2022). Looking at the study overall: The cohort included a few men and a couple of women between 18 and 49 years of age. For each donor, CD4 naive and CD4 memory were each given three plates, CD8 naive was given two plates, and CD8 memory was given one plate. Blood TCR repertoires of a handful of healthy adults were deeply sequenced to estimate repertoire size and the extent of clonotype sharing between individuals. To increase sequencing depth and limit assay-specific biases, different laboratories used diverse techniques to prepare libraries and sequence TCR repertoires. Between about 0.8 and 9 billion PBMCs per donor were obtained by leukapheresis.

Using the deep immunoSEQ assay, multiplex PCR amplified TCR CDR3 regions from genomic DNA. Extracted genomic DNA from each cell subset was spread evenly across all wells of several immunoSEQ 96-well plates, with each plate serving as a replicate. Each replicate PCR for sorted subsets received about 220 ng genomic DNA, equal to roughly 30,000 T cell genomes. Purified libraries were measured with a Qubit 3.0 fluorometer, size-checked on a Bioanalyzer 2100, and measured again with the KAPA Library Quantification kit. Each immunoSEQ 96-well plate was sequenced on its own single-read 150-cycle Illumina NextSeq 550 flow cell. On the authors' methods: Because only junctional sequences without quality scores were contained in the immunoSEQ output, filtering matching that applied to full-length reads could not be performed. To assign V/J genes and CDR3, sequences were annotated using PyIR, a Python wrapper for IgBLAST v1.9, with IMGT germline references. Reads were removed for weak V/J assignments (E-value above 1e-6), missing CDR3, stop codons, out-of-frame junctions, or ambiguous translated residues. V3J clonotypes were defined as sequences sharing an identical inferred V gene, J gene, and CDR3 amino acid sequence. Percentage overlap between repertoires was calculated by dividing the number of shared unique clonotypes by the size of the smaller repertoire. Three approaches were used to assess repertoire richness: RTK rarefaction, the Chao1 estimator, and Recon v2.1 estimates of unobserved clonotypes. For all TCRbeta clonotypes obtained by the gDNA method from a handful of donors, generation probabilities were computed with OLGA. The immuneACCESS repertoire file appears here via TCRdb, limited to in-frame rearrangements. These files lack a portion of the clones; in checked studies, under half of the deficit traces to unresolved V genes, and the cause of the others is not known. That table supplies the V and J calls and clone size; D and trimming were determined from the DNA. The sample table lists 700,000 or so clones, more than 70% of them with a count of one. Clones ranked in the top ten supply 1.8% of the sample.

The donors were healthy, HIV-negative adults with no recently reported acute infections or vaccinations. Every donor was a Caucasian adult living in Nashville, Tennessee, USA. CD4+ T cells were enriched through magnetic negative selection, after which naive cells were positively selected on CD45RA and the remaining negative fraction served as the memory subset. After blood collection by leukapheresis, PBMCs were isolated using Ficoll-Histopaque density gradient centrifugation and then cryopreserved in the vapor phase of liquid nitrogen. Purity and quantity of every magnetically sorted T cell population were checked by analytical flow cytometry. Each sorted fraction had its genomic DNA isolated and then quantified by UV absorbance on a Nanodrop 2000c. Study-wide findings and limitations: The genetic and exposure-history diversity represented was limited by the small number of donors. Based on pairwise subsampling, the degree of clonotype sharing among donors was expected to be affected by sequencing depth. Compared with non-shared clonotypes, the clonotypes found in all four sorted-subset donors had higher generation probabilities. Estimated clonotype richness was generally larger for naive than for memory subsets. Rarefaction of sorted-subset datasets indicated incomplete sequencing despite the large sequencing depth. Sampling was limited to blood, and TCR repertoires in tissue likely differ from TCR repertoires in blood. Sharing across several donors was observed for about 5% of naive CD4, under 4% of naive CD8, roughly 2.3% of memory CD4, and roughly 0.4% of memory CD8 clonotypes.

The germline V end is reduced by 1 base and the J end by 7 bases; junction bases left unmatched: 2. Taken from cysteine to phenylalanine, the CDR3 has 15 residues. Only the CDR3 part of the read is kept: 45 bases, read in frame from the first base. Looking up the germline V gene (reference sequence) yields CDR1 LNHDA and CDR2 SQIVND. To note about this clone: Its binding antigen is unknown. The input lacks base qualities; no much larger clone sits a single base away.

The sequenced material came from memory CD4+ T cells sorted from blood. The intended sense of this specimen's cell subset or site label: CD45RA-negative fraction. The origin of this receptor is a woman aged 25 to 39 in good health. The chain is made from TRBV19 and TRBJ2-2; TRBD2 fits 11 bases in the junction. The CDR3 here reads CASSIAGTSGGELFF. The nucleotide sequence reads TGTGCCAGTAGTATAGCGGGGACTAGCGGCGGGGAGCTGTTTTTT. With the portions outside the CDR3 filled from the reference TRBV19 and TRBJ2-2 genes, the complete variable region becomes DGGITQSPKYLFRKEGQNVTLSCEQNLNHDAMYWYRQDPGQGLRLIYYSQIVNDFQKGDIAEGYSVSREKKESFPLTVTSAQKNPTAFYLCASSIAGTSGGELFFGEGSRLTVL.